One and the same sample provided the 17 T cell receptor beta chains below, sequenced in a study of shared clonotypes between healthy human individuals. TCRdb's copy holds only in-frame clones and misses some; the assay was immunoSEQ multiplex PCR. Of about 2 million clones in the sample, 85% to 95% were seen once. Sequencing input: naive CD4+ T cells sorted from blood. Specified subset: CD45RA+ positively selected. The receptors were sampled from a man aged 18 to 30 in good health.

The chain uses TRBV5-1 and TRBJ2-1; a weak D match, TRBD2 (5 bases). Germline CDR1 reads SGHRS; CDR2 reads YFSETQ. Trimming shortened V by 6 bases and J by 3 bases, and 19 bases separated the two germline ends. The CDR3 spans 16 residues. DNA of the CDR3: TGCGCCAGCACGGGGTCCGGGCAGAGCAACTACAATGAGCAGTTCTTC. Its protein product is CASTGSGQSNYNEQFF.

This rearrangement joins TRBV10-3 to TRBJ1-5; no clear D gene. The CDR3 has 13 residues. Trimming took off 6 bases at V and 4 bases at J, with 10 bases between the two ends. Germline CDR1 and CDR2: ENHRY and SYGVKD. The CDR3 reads CAIRLGDNQPQHF. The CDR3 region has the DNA TGTGCCATCAGGCTCGGAGATAATCAGCCCCAGCATTTT.

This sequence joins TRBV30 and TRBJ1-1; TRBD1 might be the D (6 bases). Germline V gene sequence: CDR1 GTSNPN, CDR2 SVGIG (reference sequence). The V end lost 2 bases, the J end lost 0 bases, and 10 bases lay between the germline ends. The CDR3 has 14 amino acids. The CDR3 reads CAWSKGGLNTEAFF. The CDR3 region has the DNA TGTGCCTGGAGTAAAGGGGGATTGAACACTGAAGCTTTCTTT.

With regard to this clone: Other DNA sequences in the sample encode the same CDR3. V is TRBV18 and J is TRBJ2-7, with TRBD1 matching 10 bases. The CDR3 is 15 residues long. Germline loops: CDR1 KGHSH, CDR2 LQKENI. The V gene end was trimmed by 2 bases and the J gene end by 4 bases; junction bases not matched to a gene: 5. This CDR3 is CASSPVTGGEYEQYF. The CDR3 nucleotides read TGTGCCAGCTCACCAGTGACAGGGGGCGAATACGAGCAGTACTTC.

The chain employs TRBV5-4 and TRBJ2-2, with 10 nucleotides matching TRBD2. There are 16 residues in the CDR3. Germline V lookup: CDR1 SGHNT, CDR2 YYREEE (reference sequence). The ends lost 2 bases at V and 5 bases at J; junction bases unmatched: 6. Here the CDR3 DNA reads TGTGCCAGCAGCTTTGGGGGACTAGCGATTACCGGGGAGCTGTTTTTT. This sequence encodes CASSFGGLAITGELFF.

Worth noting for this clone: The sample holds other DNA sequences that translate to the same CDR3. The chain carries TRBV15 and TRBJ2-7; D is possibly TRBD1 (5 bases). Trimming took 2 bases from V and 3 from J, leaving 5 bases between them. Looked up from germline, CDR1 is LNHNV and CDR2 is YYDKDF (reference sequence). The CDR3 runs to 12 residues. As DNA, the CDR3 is TGTGCCACCAGCAGACAGGGCTACGAGCAGTACTTC. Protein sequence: CATSRQGYEQYF.

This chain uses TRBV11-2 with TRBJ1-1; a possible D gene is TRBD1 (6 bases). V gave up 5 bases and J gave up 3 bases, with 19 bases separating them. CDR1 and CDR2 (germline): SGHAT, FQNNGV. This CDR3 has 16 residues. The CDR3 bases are TGTGCCAGCAGCCTAAGGTACGGGGGCGGGGACACTGAAGCTTTCTTT. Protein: CASSLRYGGGDTEAFF.

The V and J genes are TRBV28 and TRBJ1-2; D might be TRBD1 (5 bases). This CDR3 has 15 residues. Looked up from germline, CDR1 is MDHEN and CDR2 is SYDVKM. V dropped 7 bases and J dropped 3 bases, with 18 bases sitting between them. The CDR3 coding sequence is TGTGCCAGCAAGGGGACGGAAATTCTTTACTATGGCTACACCTTC. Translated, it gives CASKGTEILYYGYTF.

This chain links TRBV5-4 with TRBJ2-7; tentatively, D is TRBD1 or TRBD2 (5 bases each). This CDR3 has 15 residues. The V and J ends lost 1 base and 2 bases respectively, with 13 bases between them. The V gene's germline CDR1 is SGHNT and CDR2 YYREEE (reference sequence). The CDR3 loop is CASSLTGTATYEQYF. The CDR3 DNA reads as TGTGCCAGCAGCTTGACGGGGACCGCCACCTACGAGCAGTACTTC.

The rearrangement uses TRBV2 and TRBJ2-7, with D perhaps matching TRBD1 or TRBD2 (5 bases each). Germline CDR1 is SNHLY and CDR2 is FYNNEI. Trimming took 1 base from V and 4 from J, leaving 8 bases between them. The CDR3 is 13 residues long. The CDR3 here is CASSEGGKYEQYF. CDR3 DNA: TGTGCCAGCAGTGAAGGGGGGAAGTACGAGCAGTACTTC.

The CDR3 DNA sequence: TGCGCCAGCAGCCAAGAAGGTCAGCGGGGTACGGGGCAGTACTTC. Translation gives CASSQEGQRGTGQYF. The chain recombines TRBV4-3 with TRBJ2-7; TRBD2 agrees at 7 bases. The CDR3 runs to 15 residues. The V and J ends lost 0 bases and 9 bases, in that order; junction bases with no gene match: 11. Per germline, CDR1 LGHNA and CDR2 YSLEER.

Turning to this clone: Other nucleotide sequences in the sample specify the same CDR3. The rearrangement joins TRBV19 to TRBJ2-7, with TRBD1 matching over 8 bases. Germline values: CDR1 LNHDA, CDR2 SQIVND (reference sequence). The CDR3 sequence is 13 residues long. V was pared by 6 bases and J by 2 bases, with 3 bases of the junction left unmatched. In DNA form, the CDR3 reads TGTGCCAGTAGCGAACAGGGGGCCTACGAGCAGTACTTC. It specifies CASSEQGAYEQYF.

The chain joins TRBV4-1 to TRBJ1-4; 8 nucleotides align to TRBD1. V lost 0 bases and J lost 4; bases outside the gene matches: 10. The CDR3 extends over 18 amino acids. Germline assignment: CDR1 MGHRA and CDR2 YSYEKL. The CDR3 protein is CASSQDHGRGPGNEKLFF. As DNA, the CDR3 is TGCGCCAGCAGCCAAGATCACGGCAGGGGGCCAGGTAATGAAAAACTGTTTTTT.

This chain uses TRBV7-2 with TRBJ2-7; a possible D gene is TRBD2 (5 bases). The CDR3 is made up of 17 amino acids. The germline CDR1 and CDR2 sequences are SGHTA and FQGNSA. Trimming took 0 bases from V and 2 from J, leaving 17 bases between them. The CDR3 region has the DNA TGTGCCAGCAGCTTAGCGAGAGGGTCAATACCGACCTACGAGCAGTACTTC. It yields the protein CASSLARGSIPTYEQYF.

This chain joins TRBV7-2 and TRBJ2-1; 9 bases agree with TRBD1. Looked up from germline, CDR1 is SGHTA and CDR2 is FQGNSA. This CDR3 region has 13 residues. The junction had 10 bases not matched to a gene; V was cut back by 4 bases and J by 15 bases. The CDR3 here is CASSSMDRGYGFF. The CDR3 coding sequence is TGTGCCAGCAGCTCGATGGACAGGGGTTATGGGTTCTTC.

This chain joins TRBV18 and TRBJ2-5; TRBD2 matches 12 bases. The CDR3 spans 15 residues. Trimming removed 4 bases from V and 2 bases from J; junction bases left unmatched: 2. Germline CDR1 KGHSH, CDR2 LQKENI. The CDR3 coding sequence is TGTGCCAGCTCACGGACTAGCGGGGAACAAGAGACCCAGTACTTC. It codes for CASSRTSGEQETQYF.

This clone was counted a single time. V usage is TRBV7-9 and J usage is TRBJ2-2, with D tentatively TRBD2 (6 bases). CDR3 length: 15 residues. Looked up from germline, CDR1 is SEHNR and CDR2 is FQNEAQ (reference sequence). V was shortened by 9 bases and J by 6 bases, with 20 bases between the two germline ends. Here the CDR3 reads CARNASAGTSGELFF. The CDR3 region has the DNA TGTGCCAGAAACGCTAGCGCGGGGACGTCCGGGGAGCTGTTTTTT.